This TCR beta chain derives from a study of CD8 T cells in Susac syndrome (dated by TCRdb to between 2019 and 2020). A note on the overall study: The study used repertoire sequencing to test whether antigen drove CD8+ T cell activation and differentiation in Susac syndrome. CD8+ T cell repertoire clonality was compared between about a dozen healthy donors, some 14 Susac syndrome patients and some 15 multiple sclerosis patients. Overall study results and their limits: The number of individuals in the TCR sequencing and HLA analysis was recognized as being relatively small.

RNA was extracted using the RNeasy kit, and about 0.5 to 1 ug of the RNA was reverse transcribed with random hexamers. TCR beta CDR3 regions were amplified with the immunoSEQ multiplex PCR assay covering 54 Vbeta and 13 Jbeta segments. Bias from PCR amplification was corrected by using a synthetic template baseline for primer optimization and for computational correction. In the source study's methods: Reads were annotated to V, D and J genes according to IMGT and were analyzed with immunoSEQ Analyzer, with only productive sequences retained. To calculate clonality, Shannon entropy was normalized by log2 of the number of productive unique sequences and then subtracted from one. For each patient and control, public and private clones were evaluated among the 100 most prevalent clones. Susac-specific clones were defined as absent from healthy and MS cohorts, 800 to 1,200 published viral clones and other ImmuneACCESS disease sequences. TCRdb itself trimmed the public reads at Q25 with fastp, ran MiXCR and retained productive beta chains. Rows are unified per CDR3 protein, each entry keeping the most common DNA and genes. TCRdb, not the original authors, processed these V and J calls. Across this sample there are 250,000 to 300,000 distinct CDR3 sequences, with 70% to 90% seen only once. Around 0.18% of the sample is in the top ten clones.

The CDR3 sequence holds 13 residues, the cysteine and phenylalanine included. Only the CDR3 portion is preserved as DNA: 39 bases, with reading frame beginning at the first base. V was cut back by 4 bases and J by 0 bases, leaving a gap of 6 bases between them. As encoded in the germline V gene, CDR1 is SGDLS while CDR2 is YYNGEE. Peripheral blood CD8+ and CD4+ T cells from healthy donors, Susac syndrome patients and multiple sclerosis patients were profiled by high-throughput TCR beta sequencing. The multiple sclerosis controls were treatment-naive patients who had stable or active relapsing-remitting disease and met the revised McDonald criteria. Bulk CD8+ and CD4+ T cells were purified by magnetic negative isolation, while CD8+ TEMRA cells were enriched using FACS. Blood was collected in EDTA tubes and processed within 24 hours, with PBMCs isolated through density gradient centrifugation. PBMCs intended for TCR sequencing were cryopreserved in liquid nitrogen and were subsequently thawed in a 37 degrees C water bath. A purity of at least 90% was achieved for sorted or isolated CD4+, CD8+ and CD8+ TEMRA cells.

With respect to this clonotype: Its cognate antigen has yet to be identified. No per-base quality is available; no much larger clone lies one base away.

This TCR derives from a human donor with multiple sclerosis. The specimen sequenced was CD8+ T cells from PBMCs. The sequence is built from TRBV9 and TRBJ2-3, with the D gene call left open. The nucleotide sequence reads TGTGCCAGCAGCCCTTTTAGCACAGATACGCAGTATTTT. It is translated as CASSPFSTDTQYF.